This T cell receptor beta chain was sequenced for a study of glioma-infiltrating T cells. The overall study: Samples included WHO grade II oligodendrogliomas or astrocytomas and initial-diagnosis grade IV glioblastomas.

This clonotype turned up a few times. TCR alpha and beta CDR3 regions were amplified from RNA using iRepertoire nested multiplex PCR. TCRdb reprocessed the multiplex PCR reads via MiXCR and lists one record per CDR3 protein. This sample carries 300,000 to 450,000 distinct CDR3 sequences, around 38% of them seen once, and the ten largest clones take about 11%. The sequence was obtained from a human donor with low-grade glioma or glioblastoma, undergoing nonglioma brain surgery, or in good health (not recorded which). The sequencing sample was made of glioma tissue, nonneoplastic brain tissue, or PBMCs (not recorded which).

CDR3 nucleotide sequence: TGCGCCAGCAGTCTCGGGAGCGGGTACAGCACAGATACGCAGTATTTT. Translation: CASSLGSGYSTDTQYF. This rearrangement joins TRBV4-3 to TRBJ2-3; TRBD2 might be the D (6 bases). The CDR3 is 16 residues long. Germline V lookup: CDR1 LGHNA, CDR2 YSLEER. V lost 6 bases, J lost 0 bases, and 16 bases lay in between.